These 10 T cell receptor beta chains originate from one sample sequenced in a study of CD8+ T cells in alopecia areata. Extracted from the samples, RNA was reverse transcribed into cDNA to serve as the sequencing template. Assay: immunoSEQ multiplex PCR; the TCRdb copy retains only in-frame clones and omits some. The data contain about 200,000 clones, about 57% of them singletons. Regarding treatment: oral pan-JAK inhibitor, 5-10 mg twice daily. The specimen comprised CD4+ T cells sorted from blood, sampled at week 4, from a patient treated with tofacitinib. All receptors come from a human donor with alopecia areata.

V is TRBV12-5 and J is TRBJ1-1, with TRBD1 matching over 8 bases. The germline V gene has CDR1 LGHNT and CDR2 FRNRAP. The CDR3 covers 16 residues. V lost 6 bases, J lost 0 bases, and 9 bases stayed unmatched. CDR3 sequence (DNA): TGTGCTAGTGGGCTTGGACAGGGCACTTTGAACACTGAAGCTTTCTTT. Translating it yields CASGLGQGTLNTEAFF.

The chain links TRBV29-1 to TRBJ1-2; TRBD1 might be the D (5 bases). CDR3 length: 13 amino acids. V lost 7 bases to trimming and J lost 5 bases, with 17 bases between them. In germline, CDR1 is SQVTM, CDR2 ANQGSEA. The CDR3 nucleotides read TGCAGCGCCAAAGGGGAATCATTATATGGCTACACCTTC. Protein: CSAKGESLYGYTF.

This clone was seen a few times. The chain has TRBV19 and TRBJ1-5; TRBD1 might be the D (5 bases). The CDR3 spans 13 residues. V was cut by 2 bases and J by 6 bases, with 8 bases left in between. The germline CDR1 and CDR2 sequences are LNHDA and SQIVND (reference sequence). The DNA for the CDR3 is TGTGCCAGTAGTATACAGGGAGCTCAGCCCCAGCATTTT. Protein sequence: CASSIQGAQPQHF.

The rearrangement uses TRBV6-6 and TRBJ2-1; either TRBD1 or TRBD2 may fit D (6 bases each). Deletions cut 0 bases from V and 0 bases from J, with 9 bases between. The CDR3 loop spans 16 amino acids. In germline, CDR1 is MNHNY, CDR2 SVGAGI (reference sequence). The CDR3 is CASSYSGGSSYNEQFF. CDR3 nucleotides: TGTGCCAGCAGTTACTCGGGGGGCAGCTCCTACAATGAGCAGTTCTTC.

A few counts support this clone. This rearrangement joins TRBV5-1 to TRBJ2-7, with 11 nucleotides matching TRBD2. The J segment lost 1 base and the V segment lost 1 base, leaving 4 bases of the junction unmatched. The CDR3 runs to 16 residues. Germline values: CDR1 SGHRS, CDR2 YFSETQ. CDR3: CASSLMASGGSYEQYF. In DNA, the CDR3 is TGCGCCAGCAGCTTGATGGCTAGCGGGGGGTCCTACGAGCAGTACTTC.

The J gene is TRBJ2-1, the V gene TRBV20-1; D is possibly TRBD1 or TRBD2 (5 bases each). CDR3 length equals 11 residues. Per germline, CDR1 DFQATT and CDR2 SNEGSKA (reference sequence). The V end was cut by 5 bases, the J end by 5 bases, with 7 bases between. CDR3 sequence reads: CSAGTDNEQFF. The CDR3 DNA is TGCAGTGCTGGGACGGACAATGAGCAGTTCTTC.

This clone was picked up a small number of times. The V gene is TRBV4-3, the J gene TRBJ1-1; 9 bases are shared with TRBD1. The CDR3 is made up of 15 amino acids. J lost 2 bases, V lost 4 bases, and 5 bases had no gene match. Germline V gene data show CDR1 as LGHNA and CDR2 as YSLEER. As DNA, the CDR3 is TGCGCCAGCAGCCTCGCGGACAGGGGAAACACTGAAGCTTTCTTT. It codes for CASSLADRGNTEAFF.

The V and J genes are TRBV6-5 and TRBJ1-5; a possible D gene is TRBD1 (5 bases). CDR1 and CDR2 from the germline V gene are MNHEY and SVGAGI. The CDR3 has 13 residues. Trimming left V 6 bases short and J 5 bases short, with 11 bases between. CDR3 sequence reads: CASSRDGHQPQHF. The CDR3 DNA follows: TGTGCCAGCAGCCGGGACGGGCATCAGCCCCAGCATTTT.

CDR3 sequence: CAHGQGANTGELFF. As DNA, the CDR3 is TGTGCCCACGGACAGGGAGCGAACACCGGGGAGCTGTTTTTT. The rearrangement uses TRBV30 and TRBJ2-2, with TRBD1 identical over 8 bases. There are 14 residues in the CDR3. Germline-derived CDR1 and CDR2 are GTSNPN and SVGIG (reference sequence). The V gene end was trimmed by 8 bases and the J gene end by 0 bases; junction bases not matched to a gene: 5. The full variable domain, in which reference TRBV30 and TRBJ2-2 provide the parts outside the CDR3, is SQTIHQWPATLVQPVGSPLSLECTVEGTSNPNLYWYRQAAGRGLQLLFYSVGIGQISSEVPQNLSASRPQDRQFILSSKKLLLSDSGFYLCAHGQGANTGELFFGEGSRLTVL.

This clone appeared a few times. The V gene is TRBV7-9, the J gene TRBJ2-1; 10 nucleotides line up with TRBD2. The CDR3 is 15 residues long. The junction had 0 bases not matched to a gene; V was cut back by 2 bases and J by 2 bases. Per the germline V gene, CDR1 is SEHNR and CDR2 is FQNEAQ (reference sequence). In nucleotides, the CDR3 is TGTGCCAGCAGCTTAAGCGGGGGGGCCTACAATGAGCAGTTCTTC. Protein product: CASSLSGGAYNEQFF.